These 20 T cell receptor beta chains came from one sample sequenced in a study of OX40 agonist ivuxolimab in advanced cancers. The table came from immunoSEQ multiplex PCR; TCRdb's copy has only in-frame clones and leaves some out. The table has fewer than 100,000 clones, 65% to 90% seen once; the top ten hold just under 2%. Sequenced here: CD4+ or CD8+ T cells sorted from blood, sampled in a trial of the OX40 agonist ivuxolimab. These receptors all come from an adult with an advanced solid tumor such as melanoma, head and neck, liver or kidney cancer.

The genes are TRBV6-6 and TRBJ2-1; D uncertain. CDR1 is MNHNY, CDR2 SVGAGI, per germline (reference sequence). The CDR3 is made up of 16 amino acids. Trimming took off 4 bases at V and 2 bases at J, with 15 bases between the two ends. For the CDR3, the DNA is TGTGCCAGCAGTTTACGTCCACGGATCGCCTACAATGAGCAGTTCTTC. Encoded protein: CASSLRPRIAYNEQFF.

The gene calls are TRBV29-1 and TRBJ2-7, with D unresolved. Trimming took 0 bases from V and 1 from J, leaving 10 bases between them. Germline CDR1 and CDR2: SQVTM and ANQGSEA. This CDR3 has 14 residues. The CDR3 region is CSVEDRTISYEQYF. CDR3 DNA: TGCAGCGTTGAAGATCGTACGATTTCCTACGAGCAGTACTTC.

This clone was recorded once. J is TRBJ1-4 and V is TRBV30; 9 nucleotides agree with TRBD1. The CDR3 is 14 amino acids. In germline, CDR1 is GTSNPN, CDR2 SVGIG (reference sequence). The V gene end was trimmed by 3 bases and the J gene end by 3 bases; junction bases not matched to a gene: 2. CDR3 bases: TGTGCCTGGAGCCGACAGGGGGCTAATGAAAAACTGTTTTTT. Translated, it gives CAWSRQGANEKLFF.

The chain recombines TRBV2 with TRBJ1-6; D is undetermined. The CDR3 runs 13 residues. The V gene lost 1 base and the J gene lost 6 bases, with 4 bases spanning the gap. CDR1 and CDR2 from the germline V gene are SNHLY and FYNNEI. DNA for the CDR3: TGTGCCAGCAGTGAAGGGGTTAATTCACCCCTCCACTTT. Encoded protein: CASSEGVNSPLHF.

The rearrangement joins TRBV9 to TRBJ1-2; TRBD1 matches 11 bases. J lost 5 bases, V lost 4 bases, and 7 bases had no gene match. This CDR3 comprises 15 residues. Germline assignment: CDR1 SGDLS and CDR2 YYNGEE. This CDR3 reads CASSSWTGGGYGYTF. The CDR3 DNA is TGTGCCAGCAGCTCGTGGACAGGGGGCGGGTATGGCTACACCTTC.

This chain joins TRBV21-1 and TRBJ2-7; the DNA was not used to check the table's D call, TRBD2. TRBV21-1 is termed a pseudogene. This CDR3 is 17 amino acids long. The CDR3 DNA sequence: TGTGCCAGCAGCAAATCGGCGGCGGGGGGGGACTCCTACGAGCAGTACTTC. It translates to CASSKSAAGGDSYEQYF.

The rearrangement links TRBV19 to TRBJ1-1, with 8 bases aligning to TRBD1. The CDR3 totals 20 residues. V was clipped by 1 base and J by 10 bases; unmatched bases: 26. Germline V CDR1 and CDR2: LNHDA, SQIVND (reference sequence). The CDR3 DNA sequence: TGTGCCAGTAGTATAGTAGATTACGGACAGGGACTCGACTTGATCTCTGGAGCTTTCTTT. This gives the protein CASSIVDYGQGLDLISGAFF.

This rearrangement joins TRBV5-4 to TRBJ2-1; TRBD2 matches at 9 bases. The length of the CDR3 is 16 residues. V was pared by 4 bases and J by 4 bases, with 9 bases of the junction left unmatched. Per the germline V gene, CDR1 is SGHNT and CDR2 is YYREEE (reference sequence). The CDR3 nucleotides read TGTGCCAGCAGCCCGGGGAGCGGGGGGCGATACAATGAGCAGTTCTTC. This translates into CASSPGSGGRYNEQFF.

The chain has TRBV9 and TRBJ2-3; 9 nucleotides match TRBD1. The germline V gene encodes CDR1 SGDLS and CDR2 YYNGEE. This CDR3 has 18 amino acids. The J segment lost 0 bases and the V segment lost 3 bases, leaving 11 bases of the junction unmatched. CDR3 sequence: CASSALTGTGLSTDTQYF. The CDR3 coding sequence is TGTGCCAGCAGCGCGTTAACCGGGACAGGGCTAAGCACAGATACGCAGTATTTT.

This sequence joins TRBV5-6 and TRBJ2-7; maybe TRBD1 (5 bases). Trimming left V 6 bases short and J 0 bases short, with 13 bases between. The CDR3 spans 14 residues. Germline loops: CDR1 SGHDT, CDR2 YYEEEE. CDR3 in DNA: TGTGCCAGCACTCCCTTCAGGGACTCCTACGAGCAGTACTTC. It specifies CASTPFRDSYEQYF.

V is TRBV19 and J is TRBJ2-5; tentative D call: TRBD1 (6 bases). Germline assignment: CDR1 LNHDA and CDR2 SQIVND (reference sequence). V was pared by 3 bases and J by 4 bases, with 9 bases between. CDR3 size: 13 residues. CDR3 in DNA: TGTGCCAGTAGTATGGGACACCGAGAGACCCAGTACTTC. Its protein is CASSMGHRETQYF.

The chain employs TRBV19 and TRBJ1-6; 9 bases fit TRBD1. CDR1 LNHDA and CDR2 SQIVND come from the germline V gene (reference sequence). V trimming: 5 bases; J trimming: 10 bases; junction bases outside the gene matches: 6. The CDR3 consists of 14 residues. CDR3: CASSPRDRVSPLHF. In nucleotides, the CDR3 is TGTGCCAGTAGTCCCCGGGACAGGGTCTCACCCCTCCACTTT.

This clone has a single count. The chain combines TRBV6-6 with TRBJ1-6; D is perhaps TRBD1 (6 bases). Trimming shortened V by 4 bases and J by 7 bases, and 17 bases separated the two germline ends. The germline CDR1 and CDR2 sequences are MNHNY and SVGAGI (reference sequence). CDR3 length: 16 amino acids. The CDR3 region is CASSSATGQNNSPLHF. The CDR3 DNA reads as TGTGCCAGCAGTTCTGCCACCGGACAGAACAATTCACCCCTCCACTTT.

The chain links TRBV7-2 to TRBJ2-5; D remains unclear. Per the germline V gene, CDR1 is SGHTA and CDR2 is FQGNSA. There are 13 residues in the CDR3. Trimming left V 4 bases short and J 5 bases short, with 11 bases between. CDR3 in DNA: TGTGCCAGCAGCTGGTCAAAAATGGAGACCCAGTACTTC. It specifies CASSWSKMETQYF. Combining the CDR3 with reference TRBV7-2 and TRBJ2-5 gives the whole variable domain GAGVSQSPSNKVTEKGKDVELRCDPISGHTALYWYRQSLGQGLEFLIYFQGNSAPDKSGLPSDRFSAERTGGSVSTLTIQRTQQEDSAVYLCASSWSKMETQYFGPGTRLLVL.

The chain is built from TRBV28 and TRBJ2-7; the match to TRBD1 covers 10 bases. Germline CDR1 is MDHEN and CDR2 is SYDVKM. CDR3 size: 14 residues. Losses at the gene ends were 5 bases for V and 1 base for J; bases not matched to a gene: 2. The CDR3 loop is CASSTGQGSYEQYF. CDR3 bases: TGTGCCAGCAGTACGGGACAGGGGTCCTACGAGCAGTACTTC.

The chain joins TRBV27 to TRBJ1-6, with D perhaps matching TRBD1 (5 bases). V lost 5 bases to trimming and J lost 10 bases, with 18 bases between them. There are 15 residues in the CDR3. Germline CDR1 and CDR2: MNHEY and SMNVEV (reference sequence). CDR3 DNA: TGTGCCAGCAGTGGCTCCGGGACGAACGGGTCACCCCTCCACTTT. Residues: CASSGSGTNGSPLHF.

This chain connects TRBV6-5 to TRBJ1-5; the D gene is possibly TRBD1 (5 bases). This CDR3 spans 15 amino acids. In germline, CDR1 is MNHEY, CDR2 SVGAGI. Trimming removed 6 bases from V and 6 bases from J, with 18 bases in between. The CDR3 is CASSASGGDGQPQHF. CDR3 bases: TGTGCCAGCAGCGCCTCGGGGGGGGATGGTCAGCCCCAGCATTTT.

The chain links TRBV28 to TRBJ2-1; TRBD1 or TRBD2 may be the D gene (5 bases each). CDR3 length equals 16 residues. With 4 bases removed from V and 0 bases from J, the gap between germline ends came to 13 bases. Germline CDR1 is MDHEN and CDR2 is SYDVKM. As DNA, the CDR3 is TGTGCCAGCAGTTCCCGGCAGAGGGGCTCCTACAATGAGCAGTTCTTC. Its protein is CASSSRQRGSYNEQFF. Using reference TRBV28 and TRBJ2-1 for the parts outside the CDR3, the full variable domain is DVKVTQSSRYLVKRTGEKVFLECVQDMDHENMFWYRQDPGLGLRLIYFSYDVKMKEKGDIPEGYSVSREKKERFSLILESASTNQTSMYLCASSSRQRGSYNEQFFGPGTRLTVL.

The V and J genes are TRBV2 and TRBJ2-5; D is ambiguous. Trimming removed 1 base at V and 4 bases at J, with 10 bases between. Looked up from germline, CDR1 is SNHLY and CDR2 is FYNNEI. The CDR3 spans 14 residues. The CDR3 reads CASSEEASRETQYF. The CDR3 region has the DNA TGTGCCAGCAGTGAAGAGGCTTCGAGAGAGACCCAGTACTTC.

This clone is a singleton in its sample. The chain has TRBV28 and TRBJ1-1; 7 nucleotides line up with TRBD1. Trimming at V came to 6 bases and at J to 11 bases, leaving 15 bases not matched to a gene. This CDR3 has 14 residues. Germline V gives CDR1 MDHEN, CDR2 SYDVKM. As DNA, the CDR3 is TGTGCCAGCAGCCCCCACACAGGGGTTGGTAGCGCTTTCTTT. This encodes CASSPHTGVGSAFF. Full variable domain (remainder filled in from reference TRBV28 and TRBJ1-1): DVKVTQSSRYLVKRTGEKVFLECVQDMDHENMFWYRQDPGLGLRLIYFSYDVKMKEKGDIPEGYSVSREKKERFSLILESASTNQTSMYLCASSPHTGVGSAFFGQGTRLTVV.